This entry lists 19 T cell receptor beta chains sequenced from one sample in a study of blood T cell repertoires in COVID-19. Libraries were prepared by immunoSEQ multiplex PCR; TCRdb keeps only in-frame clonotypes and omits some of them. The data hold 120,000 or so clones, with roughly 90% observed a single time. Material for sequencing was peripheral blood. The receptors originated from a man aged 45-65 years with acute or convalescent COVID-19.

The V and J genes are TRBV6-2 or TRBV6-3 and TRBJ2-2; D may be TRBD2 (5 bases). The CDR3 has 13 amino acids. From germline, CDR1 is MNHEY and CDR2 SVGEGT. V was shortened by 2 bases and J by 9 bases, with 10 bases between the two germline ends. The CDR3 region is CASSYGEHRELFF. CDR3 nucleotide sequence: TGTGCCAGCAGTTACGGGGAGCACCGGGAGCTGTTTTTT.

The gene calls are TRBV6-5 and TRBJ1-5; the D is unclear. CDR1 and CDR2 from the germline V gene are MNHEY and SVGAGI. V was pared by 6 bases and J by 5 bases, with 11 bases between. CDR3 size: 13 residues. The CDR3 reads CASSTIAYQPQHF. The DNA of the CDR3 is TGTGCCAGCAGCACAATCGCTTATCAGCCCCAGCATTTT.

The gene calls are TRBV9 and TRBJ2-3; 7 bases are a match to TRBD2. The CDR3 is 15 residues long. CDR1 is SGDLS and CDR2 is YYNGEE in the germline V gene. V lost 0 bases, J lost 4 bases, and 5 bases stayed unmatched. The CDR3: CASSVVAGEADTQYF. The CDR3 DNA reads TGTGCCAGCAGCGTAGTGGCGGGAGAAGCAGATACGCAGTATTTT.

The chain links TRBV5-1 to TRBJ2-1, with 10 bases identical to TRBD2. The CDR3 is 16 residues long. The V segment lost 5 bases and the J segment 0 bases; nucleotides outside the gene matches: 5. The germline V gene has CDR1 SGHRS and CDR2 YFSETQ. The CDR3 DNA follows: TGCGCCAGCAGGGGTACTAGCGGGGACTCCTACAATGAGCAGTTCTTC. Protein: CASRGTSGDSYNEQFF.

J is TRBJ2-7 and V is TRBV29-1; D unclear. The CDR3 contains 12 residues. Looked up from germline, CDR1 is SQVTM and CDR2 is ANQGSEA. The V gene lost 1 base and the J gene lost 7 bases, with 11 bases spanning the gap. The CDR3 DNA sequence: TGCAGCGTTGAAGCCGGTCAACGGGAGCAGTACTTC. Its translation is CSVEAGQREQYF.

The chain is built from TRBV19 and TRBJ1-5; 9 bases line up with TRBD1. The CDR3 has 15 residues. V was pared by 5 bases and J by 6 bases, with 8 bases of the junction left unmatched. Germline V gene sequence: CDR1 LNHDA, CDR2 SQIVND (reference sequence). The CDR3 DNA sequence: TGTGCCAGTAGTTGGCTACAGGGGGCGGGTCAGCCCCAGCATTTT. As protein: CASSWLQGAGQPQHF.

V is TRBV4-3 and J is TRBJ2-1; D is possibly TRBD2 (5 bases). The germline V gene encodes CDR1 LGHNA and CDR2 YSLEER. V dropped 0 bases and J dropped 2 bases, with 14 bases sitting between them. CDR3 length: 17 amino acids. The CDR3 nucleotides read TGCGCCAGCAGCCAAGATCCCCCGGCGGGCGCCTACAATGAGCAGTTCTTC. Its protein product is CASSQDPPAGAYNEQFF.

The chain has TRBV5-1 and TRBJ2-3; 12 bases agree with TRBD2. CDR1 and CDR2 from the germline V gene are SGHRS and YFSETQ. CDR3 length: 15 residues. J lost 2 bases, V lost 4 bases, and 2 bases had no gene match. The CDR3, as DNA: TGCGCCAGCAGCCTAGCGGGAGGGGACACAGATACGCAGTATTTT. It specifies CASSLAGGDTDTQYF.

The chain is built from TRBV7-2 and TRBJ2-7, with a weak D call TRBD2 (6 bases). V lost 4 bases to trimming and J lost 0 bases, with 16 bases between them. The CDR3 is made up of 16 amino acids. Germline CDR1 reads SGHTA; CDR2 reads FQGNSA. As DNA, the CDR3 is TGTGCCAGCAGCTGGACCCCTAGCGTCGGCTCCTACGAGCAGTACTTC. Amino acids: CASSWTPSVGSYEQYF.

V gene TRBV5-1 combines with J gene TRBJ2-7, with 9 bases lining up with TRBD1. The J segment lost 0 bases and the V segment lost 4 bases, leaving 5 bases of the junction unmatched. This CDR3 region has 15 residues. Germline CDR1 SGHRS, CDR2 YFSETQ. Written as DNA, the CDR3 is TGCGCCAGCAGCCCGACAGGGGGTTTCTCCTACGAGCAGTACTTC. Translated, it gives CASSPTGGFSYEQYF.

In its sample, this clone was seen once. This rearrangement joins TRBV5-1 to TRBJ2-7; D is undetermined. The germline V gene has CDR1 SGHRS and CDR2 YFSETQ. CDR3 length: 13 residues. Trimming shortened V by 0 bases and J by 2 bases, and 6 bases separated the two germline ends. CDR3 protein: CASSLGPAYEQYF. CDR3 DNA sequence: TGCGCCAGCAGCTTGGGGCCAGCCTACGAGCAGTACTTC.

This sequence joins TRBV12-3 or TRBV12-4 and TRBJ1-2, with D perhaps TRBD1 (6 bases). The CDR3 contains 13 residues. Trimming stripped 2 bases from V and 6 bases from J, with 10 bases between. The DNA of the CDR3 is TGTGCCAGCAGTTTATGGGGGCTCAATGGCTACACCTTC. Translating it yields CASSLWGLNGYTF.

This sequence joins TRBV4-2 and TRBJ1-5; the match to TRBD1 covers 7 bases. CDR3 length: 16 amino acids. Losses at the gene ends were 0 bases for V and 7 bases for J; bases not matched to a gene: 9. Per the germline V gene, CDR1 is LGHNA and CDR2 is YNFKEQ. The CDR3 loop reads CASSQDEAGGTQPQHF. The CDR3 nucleotides read TGTGCCAGCAGCCAAGATGAAGCAGGGGGAACGCAGCCCCAGCATTTT.

The CDR3 DNA is TGCAGCGCTGAGACAGGGGTTAATGAAAAACTGTTTTTT. Protein product: CSAETGVNEKLFF. V is TRBV29-1 and J is TRBJ1-4; 8 nucleotides align to TRBD1. CDR3 size: 13 residues. V lost 7 bases and J lost 4; bases outside the gene matches: 5. Germline V lookup: CDR1 SQVTM, CDR2 ANQGSEA.

The chain joins TRBV18 to TRBJ2-2, with D perhaps matching TRBD1 (5 bases). CDR1 is KGHSH and CDR2 is LQKENI in the germline V gene. Trimming left V 4 bases short and J 5 bases short, with 8 bases between. CDR3 length: 13 amino acids. The DNA for the CDR3 is TGTGCCAGCTCACGTACAGGTACCGGGGAGCTGTTTTTT. Protein: CASSRTGTGELFF.

The chain combines TRBV30 with TRBJ1-5; TRBD1 aligns across 8 bases. The J segment lost 1 base and the V segment lost 2 bases, leaving 10 bases of the junction unmatched. The CDR3 covers 17 residues. Germline CDR1 and CDR2: GTSNPN and SVGIG (reference sequence). The CDR3 DNA reads TGTGCCTGGAGTACCCGAGGGGGACAGGCGAGCAATCAGCCCCAGCATTTT. Its translation: CAWSTRGGQASNQPQHF.

The chain employs TRBV6-5 and TRBJ1-2, with D possibly matching TRBD1 (5 bases). CDR1 is MNHEY, CDR2 SVGAGI, per germline. This CDR3 has 13 amino acids. V was clipped by 7 bases and J by 5 bases, with 14 bases between them. The CDR3 is CASIPRGGYGYTF. For the CDR3, the DNA is TGTGCCAGCATCCCCCGGGGGGGGTATGGCTACACCTTC.

The J gene is TRBJ1-2, the V gene TRBV4-2; D is unclear. Germline assignment: CDR1 LGHNA and CDR2 YNFKEQ. Trimming stripped 0 bases from V and 3 bases from J, with 11 bases between. The CDR3 is 15 amino acids. CDR3 protein: CASSQDLGGDYGYTF. CDR3 bases: TGTGCCAGCAGCCAAGATTTGGGCGGGGACTATGGCTACACCTTC.

V is TRBV5-5 and J is TRBJ1-4; 9 nucleotides line up with TRBD1. Germline CDR1 reads SGHKS; CDR2 reads YYEKEE (reference sequence). V shed 5 bases and J 7 bases; nucleotides not matched to a gene: 6. The CDR3 consists of 14 residues. The CDR3 loop reads CASREQGAGEKLFF. The CDR3 DNA is TGTGCCAGCAGGGAACAGGGGGCGGGTGAAAAACTGTTTTTT.